The rows below give T cell receptor beta chains drawn from one sample of a study of blood T cell repertoires in COVID-19. Profiled with immunoSEQ multiplex PCR; TCRdb holds only in-frame clones, not every one. The profile shows around 230,000 clones, around 85% of them singletons. Material: peripheral blood. Source of these receptors: a man aged 45-60 years with COVID-19, enrolled during active disease. Each CDR3 is given with its conserved first and last residue. The order of the fields is V gene, D gene, J gene, clone size, CDR3 DNA, CDR3 protein. D genes are given only for firm matches. Size is omitted from some rows. Given values are once, few, many or a class for expanded clones.

v_call: TRBV28; d_call: TRBD2; j_call: TRBJ2-5; clone_size: NA; cdr3_nt: TGTGCCAGCAGAATTAGCGGGGCCCAAGAGACCCAGTACTTC; cdr3_aa: CASRISGAQETQYF
v_call: TRBV5-1; d_call: NA; j_call: TRBJ1-2; clone_size: NA; cdr3_nt: TGCGCCAGCAGCTTGGAGCCTCCATATGGCTACACCTTC; cdr3_aa: CASSLEPPYGYTF
v_call: TRBV19; d_call: TRBD1; j_call: TRBJ1-1; clone_size: NA; cdr3_nt: TGTGCCAGTAGGGGACAGGGGCTTCAGAACACTGAAGCTTTCTTT; cdr3_aa: CASRGQGLQNTEAFF
v_call: TRBV18; d_call: TRBD1; j_call: TRBJ1-6; clone_size: NA; cdr3_nt: TGTGCCAGCTCACTTGACCGGACAGGGAGTGCTAATTCACCCCTCCACTTT; cdr3_aa: CASSLDRTGSANSPLHF
v_call: TRBV7-6; d_call: TRBD1; j_call: TRBJ2-3; clone_size: NA; cdr3_nt: TGTGCCAGCGGGGGACAGGGTACAGATACGCAGTATTTT; cdr3_aa: CASGGQGTDTQYF
v_call: TRBV4-3; d_call: TRBD1; j_call: TRBJ1-4; clone_size: NA; cdr3_nt: TGCGCCAGCAGCCAAGATGTGGCAGGGGGTAATGAAAAACTGTTTTTT; cdr3_aa: CASSQDVAGGNEKLFF
v_call: TRBV4-3; d_call: NA; j_call: TRBJ2-5; clone_size: NA; cdr3_nt: TGCGAACCGAGGCTAAGGGAGACCCAGTACTTC; cdr3_aa: CEPRLRETQYF
v_call: TRBV7-2; d_call: NA; j_call: TRBJ2-3; clone_size: NA; cdr3_nt: TGTGCCAGCAGCTTACAGGCAGGAAGCACAGATACGCAGTATTTT; cdr3_aa: CASSLQAGSTDTQYF
v_call: TRBV11-2; d_call: NA; j_call: TRBJ2-2; clone_size: NA; cdr3_nt: TGTGCCAGCAGCTCCCAGACAGGGCGGGAGGACGGGGAGCTGTTTTTT; cdr3_aa: CASSSQTGREDGELFF
v_call: TRBV5-1; d_call: NA; j_call: TRBJ1-1; clone_size: NA; cdr3_nt: TGCGCCAGCAGCTTGGTGGGGAGGTCAAGCACTGAAGCTTTCTTT; cdr3_aa: CASSLVGRSSTEAFF
v_call: TRBV4-2; d_call: TRBD2; j_call: TRBJ2-1; clone_size: NA; cdr3_nt: TGTGCCAGCAGCCCACACGGACTAGCGGGAGGTAATGAGCAGTTCTTC; cdr3_aa: CASSPHGLAGGNEQFF
v_call: TRBV18; d_call: NA; j_call: TRBJ1-5; clone_size: few; cdr3_nt: TGTGCCAGCTCTCCTCAGGGGAATCAGCCCCAGCATTTT; cdr3_aa: CASSPQGNQPQHF
v_call: TRBV10-3; d_call: NA; j_call: TRBJ1-2; clone_size: NA; cdr3_nt: TGTGCCATCAGTGAGTCACAGGTCTATGGCTACACCTTC; cdr3_aa: CAISESQVYGYTF
v_call: TRBV24-1; d_call: TRBD1; j_call: TRBJ2-7; clone_size: NA; cdr3_nt: TGTGCCACCAGTGATGGGAAAAACAGGGGGACCATCGACGAGCAGTACTTC; cdr3_aa: CATSDGKNRGTIDEQYF
v_call: TRBV6-1; d_call: NA; j_call: TRBJ2-1; clone_size: NA; cdr3_nt: TGTGCCAGCAGTGAAGGCGGGGCTGGTGAGCAGTTCTTC; cdr3_aa: CASSEGGAGEQFF
v_call: TRBV6-5; d_call: NA; j_call: TRBJ1-2; clone_size: NA; cdr3_nt: TGTGCCAGCAGCCAAGGGGTCTATGGCTACACCTTC; cdr3_aa: CASSQGVYGYTF
v_call: TRBV7-9; d_call: NA; j_call: TRBJ2-7; clone_size: NA; cdr3_nt: TGTGCCAGCAGCTTAGCTTGGCAGGCGGGAGAGCAGTACTTC; cdr3_aa: CASSLAWQAGEQYF
v_call: TRBV28; d_call: TRBD2; j_call: TRBJ2-1; clone_size: NA; cdr3_nt: TGTGCCAGCAGTTCCCCGTGGCCCGGACTAGCGGGGAGGGGTGAGCAGTTCTTC; cdr3_aa: CASSSPWPGLAGRGEQFF
v_call: TRBV3-1/TRBV3-2; d_call: NA; j_call: TRBJ2-5; clone_size: NA; cdr3_nt: TGTGCCAGCAGCCTACTCCAAGAGACCCAGTACTTC; cdr3_aa: CASSLLQETQYF
v_call: TRBV7-2; d_call: NA; j_call: TRBJ2-1; clone_size: few; cdr3_nt: TGTGCCAGCAGCTTATCCGGGACTGGGTGGGACAATGAGCAGTTCTTC; cdr3_aa: CASSLSGTGWDNEQFF
v_call: TRBV24-1; d_call: TRBD2; j_call: TRBJ2-3; clone_size: NA; cdr3_nt: TGTGCCACCAGTGAAATAGCGGGGGGAAGCACAGATACGCAGTATTTT; cdr3_aa: CATSEIAGGSTDTQYF
v_call: TRBV24-1; d_call: NA; j_call: TRBJ2-3; clone_size: NA; cdr3_nt: TGTGCCACCAGTGATCCCGGACAGAAGAGCACAGATACGCAGTATTTT; cdr3_aa: CATSDPGQKSTDTQYF
v_call: TRBV7-8; d_call: NA; j_call: TRBJ1-1; clone_size: NA; cdr3_nt: TGTGCCAGCAGCGTAACAGGGATAGGCATGAACACTGAAGCTTTCTTT; cdr3_aa: CASSVTGIGMNTEAFF
v_call: TRBV11-3; d_call: NA; j_call: TRBJ2-2; clone_size: NA; cdr3_nt: TGTGCCAGCAGCTCCCTAGGGAAAGGAGGGACCGGGGAGCTGTTTTTT; cdr3_aa: CASSSLGKGGTGELFF
v_call: TRBV7-6; d_call: TRBD2; j_call: TRBJ2-3; clone_size: NA; cdr3_nt: TGTGCCAGCAGCCCCAAGCGGGGGGGATCAGATACGCAGTATTTT; cdr3_aa: CASSPKRGGSDTQYF
v_call: TRBV5-4; d_call: NA; j_call: TRBJ2-7; clone_size: few; cdr3_nt: TGTGCCAGCAGTCCGACGGGGTCCTCCTACGAGCAGTACTTC; cdr3_aa: CASSPTGSSYEQYF
v_call: TRBV5-1; d_call: TRBD1; j_call: TRBJ2-7; clone_size: NA; cdr3_nt: TGCGCCAGCAGCCAGGGACAGGGGGTTTACGAGCAGTACTTC; cdr3_aa: CASSQGQGVYEQYF
v_call: TRBV5-1; d_call: NA; j_call: TRBJ2-1; clone_size: NA; cdr3_nt: TGCGCCAGCAGCCGAGGGAGGGGGGCTACCTTTCGGAACTACAATGAGCAGTTCTTC; cdr3_aa: CASSRGRGATFRNYNEQFF
v_call: TRBV25-1; d_call: NA; j_call: TRBJ1-1; clone_size: NA; cdr3_nt: TGTGCCAGCAGTGATTTTACGGGGAGGGAGGAAGCTTTCTTT; cdr3_aa: CASSDFTGREEAFF
v_call: TRBV25-1; d_call: TRBD1; j_call: TRBJ2-7; clone_size: NA; cdr3_nt: TGTGCCAGCAGTGAGGGGACAGGGGGCGCCTACGAGCAGTACTTC; cdr3_aa: CASSEGTGGAYEQYF
v_call: TRBV9; d_call: NA; j_call: TRBJ1-6; clone_size: NA; cdr3_nt: TGTGCCAGCAGCGTCAGCGGGGTCGGGCGTTCACCCCTCCACTTT; cdr3_aa: CASSVSGVGRSPLHF
v_call: TRBV14; d_call: NA; j_call: TRBJ1-3; clone_size: NA; cdr3_nt: TGTGCCAGCAGCCAAATGACGCACGGGAACACCATATATTTT; cdr3_aa: CASSQMTHGNTIYF
v_call: TRBV6-5; d_call: TRBD1; j_call: TRBJ1-2; clone_size: NA; cdr3_nt: TGTGCCAGCAGAACCGGGACAGGGGTGCACACCTTC; cdr3_aa: CASRTGTGVHTF
v_call: TRBV7-2; d_call: NA; j_call: TRBJ2-5; clone_size: NA; cdr3_nt: TGTGCCAGCATCCTTTGGGCTGGGGGCCGGGAGACCCAGTACTTC; cdr3_aa: CASILWAGGRETQYF
v_call: TRBV3-1/TRBV3-2; d_call: NA; j_call: TRBJ1-2; clone_size: few; cdr3_nt: TGTGCCAGCAGCCTCCGACAGAGTGGCTACACCTTC; cdr3_aa: CASSLRQSGYTF
v_call: TRBV7-3; d_call: TRBD1; j_call: TRBJ2-1; clone_size: NA; cdr3_nt: TGTGCCAGCAGCTCGGACAGGAGCTCCTACAATGAGCAGTTCTTC; cdr3_aa: CASSSDRSSYNEQFF
v_call: TRBV28; d_call: NA; j_call: TRBJ1-5; clone_size: NA; cdr3_nt: TGTGCCAGCAGTTTTGAGGGTAATCAGCCCCAGCATTTT; cdr3_aa: CASSFEGNQPQHF
v_call: TRBV25-1; d_call: NA; j_call: TRBJ1-6; clone_size: NA; cdr3_nt: TGTGCCAGCAGTGAAGCCAGCTCCTATAATTCACCCCTCCACTTT; cdr3_aa: CASSEASSYNSPLHF
v_call: TRBV13; d_call: TRBD2; j_call: TRBJ2-3; clone_size: few; cdr3_nt: TGTGCCAGCAGCACCTCTAGCGGGGGTGATACGCAGTATTTT; cdr3_aa: CASSTSSGGDTQYF
v_call: TRBV30; d_call: TRBD1; j_call: TRBJ1-5; clone_size: NA; cdr3_nt: TGTGCCTGGAGTGAGGGACAGCCAAATCAGCCCCAGCATTTT; cdr3_aa: CAWSEGQPNQPQHF
v_call: TRBV19; d_call: NA; j_call: TRBJ2-7; clone_size: NA; cdr3_nt: TGTGCCAGTAGTATAGATATGACAGACGAGCAGTACTTC; cdr3_aa: CASSIDMTDEQYF